This TCR beta chain was captured in a study of blood T cell repertoires in COVID-19. The CDR3 is 16 residues long. CDR1 is MNHNS, CDR2 SASEGT, per germline. V lost 4 bases to trimming and J lost 8 bases, with 21 bases between them. Assay: immunoSEQ multiplex PCR; the TCRdb copy retains only in-frame clones and omits some. The data show 200,000 to 250,000 clones, roughly 89% seen once. This sequence was found in a man aged 30 to 39 who had been exposed to COVID-19. The sample was PBMCs or T cells enriched from blood (not recorded which). The rearrangement links TRBV6-1 to TRBJ1-3; D gene unclear. The CDR3 here is CASSVLGPEPGDTIYF. In nucleotides, the CDR3 is TGTGCCAGCAGTGTCCTGGGCCCGGAGCCGGGAGACACCATATATTTT.